This T cell receptor beta chain was recovered during a study of blood T cell repertoires in COVID-19. Study-level background: Sites across the United States, Italy and Spain contributed samples from acute and convalescent COVID-19. T cells, B-cell-depleted T cells, or PBMCs provided the cDNA or gDNA that served as material.

In the source study's methods: Estimation of nucleated cell counts relied on the amplification of reference gene primers. Profiling relied on immunoSEQ multiplex PCR, and the TCRdb table lists in-frame clones only, not all of them. V and J calls plus clone size are reproduced from that table; the DNA served to infer D and trimming. Here the sample spans some 230,000 clones, roughly four fifths being singletons. Seattle researchers signed up patients amid active infection and tracked them longitudinally. The CDR3 runs to 12 residues. The V and J ends lost 10 bases and 4 bases, in that order; junction bases with no gene match: 2. Germline V gives CDR1 MDHEN, CDR2 SYDVKM.

V gene TRBV28 combines with J gene TRBJ2-1; 9 positions agree with TRBD1. This clonotype was obtained from a woman older than 75 with COVID-19, enrolled during active disease. The specimen sequenced was peripheral blood. CDR3 DNA: TGTGCCACCGGGACAGGGTACAATGAGCAGTTCTTC. Translation: CATGTGYNEQFF. The complete variable domain, with remaining parts taken from reference TRBV28 and TRBJ2-1, reads DVKVTQSSRYLVKRTGEKVFLECVQDMDHENMFWYRQDPGLGLRLIYFSYDVKMKEKGDIPEGYSVSREKKERFSLILESASTNQTSMYLCATGTGYNEQFFGPGTRLTVL.